This entry lists 14 T cell receptor beta chains sequenced from one sample in a study of blood T cell repertoires in COVID-19. The assay was immunoSEQ multiplex PCR, and TCRdb's table has in-frame clones only and misses some. Of about 220,000 clones in the sample, 65% to 90% are singletons; the top ten hold around 9.5%. The sample taken for sequencing was peripheral blood. These receptors were taken from a man aged 45-65 years with active or convalescent COVID-19.

This clone was recorded at least ten times. J is TRBJ1-2 and V is TRBV18; 7 bases fit TRBD1. V lost 2 bases and J lost 0; bases outside the gene matches: 3. CDR1 and CDR2 (germline): KGHSH, LQKENI. The CDR3 has 15 amino acids. The CDR3 DNA reads as TGTGCCAGCTCACCAAATCAGGGGGCTAACTATGGCTACACCTTC. The encoded protein is CASSPNQGANYGYTF. Using reference TRBV18 and TRBJ1-2 for the parts outside the CDR3, the full variable domain is NAGVMQNPRHLVRRRGQEARLRCSPMKGHSHVYWYRQLPEEGLKFMVYLQKENIIDESGMPKERFSAEFPKEGPSILRIQQVVRGDSAAYFCASSPNQGANYGYTFGSGTRLTVV.

This clone was seen just once. The chain uses TRBV7-2 and TRBJ1-5; TRBD1 agrees at 7 bases. The CDR3 is 13 amino acids. CDR1 and CDR2 from the germline V gene are SGHTA and FQGNSA. V gave up 4 bases and J gave up 7 bases; unmatched junction bases: 4. The CDR3 DNA sequence: TGTGCCAGCAGCTACGACAGGGAACAGCCCCAGCATTTT. Its protein product is CASSYDREQPQHF.

The V gene is TRBV3-1 (or the pseudogene TRBV3-2), the J gene TRBJ2-2, with D perhaps TRBD1 (6 bases). V was trimmed by 7 bases and J by 5 bases, leaving 11 bases between them. Germline V gene lookup returns CDR1 LGHDT and CDR2 YNNKEL (reference sequence). The CDR3 runs 13 residues. The CDR3 here is CASIQGLTGELFF. The DNA for the CDR3 is TGTGCCAGCATACAGGGATTGACCGGGGAGCTGTTTTTT.

J is TRBJ2-3 and V is TRBV11-2; perhaps TRBD2 as D (5 bases). V lost 2 bases and J lost 0, with 9 bases in between. The CDR3 is 15 amino acids. Germline assignment: CDR1 SGHAT and CDR2 FQNNGV. The CDR3 loop reads CASSLIAISTDTQYF. CDR3 sequence (DNA): TGTGCCAGCAGCTTAATAGCGATTAGCACAGATACGCAGTATTTT.

The V call is TRBV27, the J call TRBJ1-3; D might be TRBD1 (5 bases). Germline V gene lookup returns CDR1 MNHEY and CDR2 SMNVEV (reference sequence). There are 16 residues in the CDR3. V was trimmed by 0 bases and J by 2 bases, leaving 11 bases between them. CDR3 sequence: CASSLSAVGAGNTIYF. CDR3 sequence (DNA): TGTGCCAGCAGTTTATCGGCGGTAGGGGCTGGAAACACCATATATTTT.

The rearrangement joins TRBV18 to TRBJ2-1; TRBD2 matches 12 bases. The germline V gene has CDR1 KGHSH and CDR2 LQKENI. The ends lost 3 bases at V and 15 bases at J; junction bases unmatched: 12. The CDR3 spans 15 residues. The DNA for the CDR3 is TGTGCCAGCTCACCCGTCGCTAGCGGGGGGGTGGTCCCGTTCTTC. It codes for CASSPVASGGVVPFF.

Remarks on this clone: The sample has other DNA sequences that encode this CDR3 too. CDR3: CASSYLGQGGGYTF. In DNA form, the CDR3 reads TGTGCCAGCAGTTACCTGGGACAGGGAGGCGGCTACACCTTC. The chain joins TRBV6-5 to TRBJ1-2, with TRBD1 matching over 9 bases. J was trimmed by 8 bases and V by 2 bases; bases with no gene match: 6. Germline V lookup: CDR1 MNHEY, CDR2 SVGAGI. The CDR3 runs 14 residues.

This sequence joins TRBV7-2 and TRBJ2-3; TRBD2 might be the D (5 bases). Germline loops: CDR1 SGHTA, CDR2 FQGNSA. Trimming took off 1 base at V and 2 bases at J, with 7 bases between the two ends. This CDR3 has 14 amino acids. The CDR3, as DNA: TGTGCCAGCAGCTTAGTAGCGCTCACAGATACGCAGTATTTT. Protein sequence: CASSLVALTDTQYF.

The chain has TRBV6-7 and TRBJ2-7; 9 bases agree with TRBD1. TRBV6-7 is placed among ORFs of uncertain function. Trimming removed 8 bases from V and 4 bases from J; junction bases left unmatched: 15. The CDR3 contains 16 residues. This chain's CDR3 is CASRSLIPGTGYEQYV. Here the CDR3 DNA reads TGTGCCAGCCGCAGTTTAATCCCCGGGACAGGGTACGAGCAGTACGTC.

This sequence joins TRBV18 and TRBJ2-7; tentatively, D is TRBD1 (6 bases). This CDR3 region has 14 residues. Trimming stripped 3 bases from V and 1 base from J, with 10 bases between. Germline loops: CDR1 KGHSH, CDR2 LQKENI. CDR3 DNA sequence: TGTGCCAGCTCACCCCGACAGGATTCCTACGAGCAGTACGTC. It codes for CASSPRQDSYEQYV.

The J gene is TRBJ2-3, the V gene TRBV20-1; 10 positions match TRBD2. This CDR3 is 14 amino acids long. CDR1 is DFQATT, CDR2 SNEGSKA, per germline (reference sequence). The junction had 6 bases not matched to a gene; V was cut back by 3 bases and J by 6 bases. The CDR3 DNA reads TGCAGTGCTAGTTCAGCGGGGGGGCTGGATACGCAGTATTTT. Protein: CSASSAGGLDTQYF.

The chain has TRBV7-9 and TRBJ2-1, with a possible D match to TRBD2 (5 bases). The length of the CDR3 is 15 residues. Trimming cost V 5 bases and J 4 bases, with 15 bases left between them. The germline V gene has CDR1 SEHNR and CDR2 FQNEAQ (reference sequence). CDR3 sequence reads: CASSRGPSYYNEQFF. In nucleotides, the CDR3 is TGTGCCAGCAGCCGCGGGCCGTCCTATTACAATGAGCAGTTCTTC.

This chain uses TRBV5-1 with TRBJ2-3; the D gene is possibly TRBD2 (5 bases). This CDR3 region has 15 residues. V was shortened by 2 bases and J by 0 bases, with 10 bases between the two germline ends. From germline, CDR1 is SGHRS and CDR2 YFSETQ. The CDR3 protein is CASSLGGPSTDTQYF. The CDR3 nucleotides are TGCGCCAGCAGCTTAGGCGGGCCAAGCACAGATACGCAGTATTTT.

This clone was seen a handful of times. V usage is TRBV3-1 (or the pseudogene TRBV3-2) and J usage is TRBJ1-1, with a tentative D call TRBD1 (5 bases). Trimming removed 6 bases from V and 3 bases from J, with 23 bases in between. This CDR3 has 17 amino acids. Looked up from germline, CDR1 is LGHDT and CDR2 is YNNKEL (reference sequence). CDR3 sequence: CASSRTGADWIDTEAFF. CDR3 bases: TGTGCCAGCAGTCGTACAGGTGCGGATTGGATTGACACTGAAGCTTTCTTT.